Given below is one T cell receptor (beta chain) in context. What it binds is unknown. These data originate in a study of stem cell transplantation in POMP-related autoinflammatory disease. Study summary: Defective thymoproteasomes were hypothesized to impair CD8+ T-cell positive selection. Study results and caveats: PRAID patients trended toward lower TRB diversity and higher clonality in all analyzed T-cell subsets.

Here immunoSEQ multiplex PCR was the method, and the copy in TCRdb shows in-frame clones only, minus some. The sample has some 70,000 clones; roughly 93% are singletons. This CDR3 has 16 residues. Germline V gene data show CDR1 as MDHEN and CDR2 as SYDVKM. Trimming took off 8 bases at V and 3 bases at J, with 21 bases between the two ends. This TCR was recovered from a human patient with POMP-related autoinflammation and immune dysregulation (PRAID). A share of the T cells may be of graft donor origin. The sample here was CD4+ T cells from PBMCs, taken after stem cell transplantation. This chain uses TRBV28 with TRBJ2-3, with D possibly being TRBD1 (7 bases). This CDR3 reads CASSLGGGGRTDTQYF. The CDR3 DNA reads TGTGCCAGCTCCCTTGGAGGGGGCGGTAGAACAGATACGCAGTATTTT.